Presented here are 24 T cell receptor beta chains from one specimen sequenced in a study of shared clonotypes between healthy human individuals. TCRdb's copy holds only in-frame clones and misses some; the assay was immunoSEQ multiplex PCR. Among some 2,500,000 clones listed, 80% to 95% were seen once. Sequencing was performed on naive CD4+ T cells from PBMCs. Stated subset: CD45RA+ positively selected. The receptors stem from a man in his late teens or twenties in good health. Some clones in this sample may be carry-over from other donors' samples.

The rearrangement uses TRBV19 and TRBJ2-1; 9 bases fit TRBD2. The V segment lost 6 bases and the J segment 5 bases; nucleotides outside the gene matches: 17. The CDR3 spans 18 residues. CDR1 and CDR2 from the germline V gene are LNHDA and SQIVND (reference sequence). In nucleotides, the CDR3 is TGTGCCAGTAGAAGACGGTTGTGGCGGGAGGGCCGGAACAATGAGCAGTTCTTC. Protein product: CASRRRLWREGRNNEQFF.

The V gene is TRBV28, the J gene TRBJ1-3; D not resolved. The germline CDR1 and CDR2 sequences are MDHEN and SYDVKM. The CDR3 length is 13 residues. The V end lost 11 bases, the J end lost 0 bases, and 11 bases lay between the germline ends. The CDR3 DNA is TGTGCCGTGGCCCGTGACTCTGGAAACACCATATATTTT. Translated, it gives CAVARDSGNTIYF.

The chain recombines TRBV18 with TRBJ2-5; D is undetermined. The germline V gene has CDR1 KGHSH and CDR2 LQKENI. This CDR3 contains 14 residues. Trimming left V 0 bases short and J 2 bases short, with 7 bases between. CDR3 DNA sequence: TGTGCCAGCTCACCACCGGAGCCACAAGAGACCCAGTACTTC. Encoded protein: CASSPPEPQETQYF.

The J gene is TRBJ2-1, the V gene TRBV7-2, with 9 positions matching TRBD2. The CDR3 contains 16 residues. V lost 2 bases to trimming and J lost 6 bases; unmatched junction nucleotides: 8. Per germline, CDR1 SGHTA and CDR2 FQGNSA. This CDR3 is CASSLLGGRVRNEQFF. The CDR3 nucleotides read TGTGCCAGCAGCTTATTGGGCGGGAGGGTGCGCAATGAGCAGTTCTTC.

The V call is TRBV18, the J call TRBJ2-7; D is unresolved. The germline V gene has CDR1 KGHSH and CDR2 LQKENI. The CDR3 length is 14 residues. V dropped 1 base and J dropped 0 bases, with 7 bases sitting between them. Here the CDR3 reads CASSPQSSSYEQYF. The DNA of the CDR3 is TGTGCCAGCTCACCACAGTCTAGCTCCTACGAGCAGTACTTC.

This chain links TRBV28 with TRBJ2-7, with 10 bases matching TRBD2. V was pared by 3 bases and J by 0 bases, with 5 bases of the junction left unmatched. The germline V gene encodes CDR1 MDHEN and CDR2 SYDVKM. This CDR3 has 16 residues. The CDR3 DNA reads TGTGCCAGCAGTTTGAGGACTAGCGGTTACTCCTACGAGCAGTACTTC. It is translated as CASSLRTSGYSYEQYF. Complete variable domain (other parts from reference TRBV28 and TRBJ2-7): DVKVTQSSRYLVKRTGEKVFLECVQDMDHENMFWYRQDPGLGLRLIYFSYDVKMKEKGDIPEGYSVSREKKERFSLILESASTNQTSMYLCASSLRTSGYSYEQYFGPGTRLTVT.

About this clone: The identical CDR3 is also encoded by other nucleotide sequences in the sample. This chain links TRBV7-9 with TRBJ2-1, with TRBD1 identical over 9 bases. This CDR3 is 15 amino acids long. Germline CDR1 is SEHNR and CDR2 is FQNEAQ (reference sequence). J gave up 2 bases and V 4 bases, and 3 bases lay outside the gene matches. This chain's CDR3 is CASSSGQGTYNEQFF. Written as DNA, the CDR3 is TGTGCCAGCAGCTCGGGACAGGGCACCTACAATGAGCAGTTCTTC.

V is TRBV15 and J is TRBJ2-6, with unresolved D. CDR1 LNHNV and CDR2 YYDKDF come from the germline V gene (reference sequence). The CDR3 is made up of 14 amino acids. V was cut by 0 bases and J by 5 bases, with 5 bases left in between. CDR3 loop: CATSREKRANVLTF. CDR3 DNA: TGTGCCACCAGCAGAGAGAAGAGGGCCAACGTCCTGACTTTC.

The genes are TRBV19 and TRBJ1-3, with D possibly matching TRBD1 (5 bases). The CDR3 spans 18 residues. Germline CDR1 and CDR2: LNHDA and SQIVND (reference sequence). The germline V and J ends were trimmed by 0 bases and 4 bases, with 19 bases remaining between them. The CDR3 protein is CASSIDPRDWTWGNTIYF. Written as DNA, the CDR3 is TGTGCCAGTAGTATAGATCCCCGGGACTGGACGTGGGGAAACACCATATATTTT.

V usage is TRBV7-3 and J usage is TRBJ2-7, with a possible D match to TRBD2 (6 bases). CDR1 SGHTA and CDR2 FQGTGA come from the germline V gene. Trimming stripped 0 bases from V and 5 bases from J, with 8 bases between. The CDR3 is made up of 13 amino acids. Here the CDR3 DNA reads TGTGCCAGCAGCTTAACGGGGGGACACGAGCAGTACTTC. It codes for CASSLTGGHEQYF. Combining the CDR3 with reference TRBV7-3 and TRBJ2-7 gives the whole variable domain GAGVSQTPSNKVTEKGKYVELRCDPISGHTALYWYRQSLGQGPEFLIYFQGTGAADDSGLPNDRFFAVRPEGSVSTLKIQRTERGDSAVYLCASSLTGGHEQYFGPGTRLTVT.

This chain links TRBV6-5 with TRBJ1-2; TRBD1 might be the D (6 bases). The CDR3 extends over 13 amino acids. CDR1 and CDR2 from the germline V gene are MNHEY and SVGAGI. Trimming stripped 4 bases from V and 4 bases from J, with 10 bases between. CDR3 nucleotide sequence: TGTGCCAGCAGTTTTGGGACACGCTATGGCTACACCTTC. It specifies CASSFGTRYGYTF.

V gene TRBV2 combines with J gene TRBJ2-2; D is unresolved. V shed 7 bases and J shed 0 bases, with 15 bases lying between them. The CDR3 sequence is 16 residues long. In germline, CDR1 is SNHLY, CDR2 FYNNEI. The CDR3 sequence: CASNKRADPNTGELFF. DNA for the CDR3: TGTGCCAGCAACAAAAGGGCGGATCCGAACACCGGGGAGCTGTTTTTT.

The CDR3 nucleotides read TGTGCCAGCAGCCCCGCGGGGGGCCGGGGACCTATGAACACTGAAGCTTTCTTT. It specifies CASSPAGGRGPMNTEAFF. The chain couples TRBV5-5 to TRBJ1-1; TRBD1 is a possible D gene (6 bases). V was cut by 4 bases and J by 0 bases, with 22 bases left in between. The CDR3 has 18 amino acids. Germline-derived CDR1 and CDR2 are SGHKS and YYEKEE (reference sequence).

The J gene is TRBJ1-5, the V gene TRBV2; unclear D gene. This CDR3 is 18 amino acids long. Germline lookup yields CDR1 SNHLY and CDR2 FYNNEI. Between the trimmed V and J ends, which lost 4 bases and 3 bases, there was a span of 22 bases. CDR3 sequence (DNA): TGTGCCAGCAGTGTGAACAAACCAGTGCTCGCCATCAATCAGCCCCAGCATTTT. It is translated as CASSVNKPVLAINQPQHF.

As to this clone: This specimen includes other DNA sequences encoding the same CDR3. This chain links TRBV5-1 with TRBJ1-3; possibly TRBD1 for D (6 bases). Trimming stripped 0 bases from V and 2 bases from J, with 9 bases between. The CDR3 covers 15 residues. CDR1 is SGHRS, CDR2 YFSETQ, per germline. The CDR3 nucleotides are TGCGCCAGCAGCTTGGTTTCAGGGGCTGGAAACACCATATATTTT. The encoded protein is CASSLVSGAGNTIYF. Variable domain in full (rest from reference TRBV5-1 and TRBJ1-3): KAGVTQTPRYLIKTRGQQVTLSCSPISGHRSVSWYQQTPGQGLQFLFEYFSETQRNKGNFPGRFSGRQFSNSRSEMNVSTLELGDSALYLCASSLVSGAGNTIYFGEGSWLTVV.

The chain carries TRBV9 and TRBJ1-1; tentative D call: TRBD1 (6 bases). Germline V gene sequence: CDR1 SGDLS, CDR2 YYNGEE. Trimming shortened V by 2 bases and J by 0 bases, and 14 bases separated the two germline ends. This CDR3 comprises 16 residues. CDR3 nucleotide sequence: TGTGCCAGCAGCGTCTTGAGCCACAGGGTGAACACTGAAGCTTTCTTT. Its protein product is CASSVLSHRVNTEAFF.

This CDR3 is CSSREDENTEAFF. The CDR3 DNA reads as TGCAGCTCTCGGGAAGATGAGAACACTGAAGCTTTCTTT. The chain links TRBV29-1 to TRBJ1-1; the D is unclear. The CDR3 runs 13 residues. The germline gives CDR1 SQVTM, CDR2 ANQGSEA. Trimming shortened V by 8 bases and J by 1 base, and 14 bases separated the two germline ends.

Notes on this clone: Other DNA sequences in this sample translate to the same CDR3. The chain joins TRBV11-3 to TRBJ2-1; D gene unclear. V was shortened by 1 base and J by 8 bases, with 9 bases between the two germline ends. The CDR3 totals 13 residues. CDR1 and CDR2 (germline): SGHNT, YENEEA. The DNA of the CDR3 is TGTGCCAGCAGCTTAGGTGGGTTCGATGAGCAGTTCTTC. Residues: CASSLGGFDEQFF.

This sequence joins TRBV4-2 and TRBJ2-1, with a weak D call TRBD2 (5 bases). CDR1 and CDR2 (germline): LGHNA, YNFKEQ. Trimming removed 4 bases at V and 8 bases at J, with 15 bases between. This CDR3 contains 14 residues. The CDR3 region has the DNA TGTGCCAGCAGCCCGTTGCGGGTGGGGTATGAGCAGTTCTTC. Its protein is CASSPLRVGYEQFF.

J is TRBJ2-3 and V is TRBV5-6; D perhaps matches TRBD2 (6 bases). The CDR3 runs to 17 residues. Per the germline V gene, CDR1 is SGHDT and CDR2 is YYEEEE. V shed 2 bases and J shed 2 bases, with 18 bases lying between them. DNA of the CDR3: TGTGCCAGCAGCTTACCCCAATACGCGGGGCACACAGATACGCAGTATTTT. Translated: CASSLPQYAGHTDTQYF.

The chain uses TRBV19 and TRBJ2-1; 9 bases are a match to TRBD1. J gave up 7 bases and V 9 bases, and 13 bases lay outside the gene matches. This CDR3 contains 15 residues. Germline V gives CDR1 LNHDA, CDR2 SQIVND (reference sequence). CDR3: CASASVGQGSNEQFF. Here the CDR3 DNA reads TGTGCCAGCGCAAGTGTAGGACAGGGGTCGAATGAGCAGTTCTTC. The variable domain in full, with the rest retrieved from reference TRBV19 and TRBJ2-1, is DGGITQSPKYLFRKEGQNVTLSCEQNLNHDAMYWYRQDPGQGLRLIYYSQIVNDFQKGDIAEGYSVSREKKESFPLTVTSAQKNPTAFYLCASASVGQGSNEQFFGPGTRLTVL.

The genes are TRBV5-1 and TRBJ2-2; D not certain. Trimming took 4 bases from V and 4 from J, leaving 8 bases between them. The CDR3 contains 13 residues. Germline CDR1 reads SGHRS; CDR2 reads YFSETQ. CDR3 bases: TGCGCCAGCAGCGCCGGGTTCACCGGGGAGCTGTTTTTT. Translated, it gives CASSAGFTGELFF.

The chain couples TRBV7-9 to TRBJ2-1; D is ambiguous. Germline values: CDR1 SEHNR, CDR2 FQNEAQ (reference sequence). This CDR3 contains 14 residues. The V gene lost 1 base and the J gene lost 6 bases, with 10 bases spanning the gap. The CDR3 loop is CASSLVRSGNEQFF. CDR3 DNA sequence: TGTGCCAGCAGCTTAGTACGTAGTGGCAATGAGCAGTTCTTC.

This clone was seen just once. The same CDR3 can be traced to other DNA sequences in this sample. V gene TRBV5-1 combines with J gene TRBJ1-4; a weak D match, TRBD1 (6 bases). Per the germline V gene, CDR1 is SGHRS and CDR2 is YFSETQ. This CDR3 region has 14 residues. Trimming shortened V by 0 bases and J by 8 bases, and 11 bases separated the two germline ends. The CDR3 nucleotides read TGCGCCAGCAGCTTGGACAGGGTGGGAGAAAAACTGTTTTTT. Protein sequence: CASSLDRVGEKLFF.